Listed below are T cell receptor beta chains from one sample, sequenced in a study of radiation and T cells in renal cell carcinoma. Libraries were prepared by immunoSEQ multiplex PCR; TCRdb keeps only in-frame clonotypes and omits some of them. The repertoire holds about 140,000 clones, with less than 85% as singletons. The sample consisted of blood, taken from a patient whose treatment included radiotherapy and nephrectomy. The receptor set was obtained from a woman aged 45-60 years with renal cell carcinoma. CDR3s include the opening cysteine and the closing phenylalanine or tryptophan. Each record gives: CDR3 protein, CDR3 DNA, J gene, V gene, clone size, D gene. The D gene is left open where the match is weak. The size entry is marked missing in some rows and otherwise reads once, few, many or a size class.

CDR3aa: CASSRTGTRRDTF
CDR3nt: TGTGCCAGTAGCCGAACCGGGACCCGGAGGGACACCTTC
j_gene: TRBJ1-2
v_gene: TRBV19
abundance: -
d_gene: -

CDR3aa: CASSLSHFAAGTNTEAFF
CDR3nt: TGTGCCAGCAGCTTATCCCATTTCGCGGCGGGGACGAACACTGAAGCTTTCTTT
j_gene: TRBJ1-1
v_gene: TRBV7-9
abundance: -
d_gene: -

CDR3aa: CASSVSSNQPQHF
CDR3nt: TGTGCCAGCAGCGTAAGTAGCAATCAGCCCCAGCATTTT
j_gene: TRBJ1-5
v_gene: TRBV9
abundance: few
d_gene: -

CDR3aa: CASTEGGSYYEQYF
CDR3nt: TGTGCCAGCACCGAAGGTGGCAGTTACTACGAGCAGTACTTC
j_gene: TRBJ2-7
v_gene: TRBV28
abundance: -
d_gene: -

CDR3aa: CASSHRQGRETQYF
CDR3nt: TGTGCCAGCAGCCACCGACAGGGACGAGAGACCCAGTACTTC
j_gene: TRBJ2-5
v_gene: TRBV14
abundance: -
d_gene: TRBD1

CDR3aa: CATLRAASNTEAFF
CDR3nt: TGTGCCACCCTACGGGCTGCCTCAAACACTGAAGCTTTCTTT
j_gene: TRBJ1-1
v_gene: TRBV13
abundance: -
d_gene: -

CDR3aa: CASSSFAARGLNQPQHF
CDR3nt: TGTGCCAGCAGCTCCTTTGCGGCCAGGGGACTCAATCAGCCCCAGCATTTT
j_gene: TRBJ1-5
v_gene: TRBV7-9
abundance: -
d_gene: -

CDR3aa: CASSLARGYGYTF
CDR3nt: TGCGCCAGCAGCTTGGCCAGGGGCTATGGCTACACCTTC
j_gene: TRBJ1-2
v_gene: TRBV5-1
abundance: -
d_gene: -

CDR3aa: CASSRGTGQYGYTF
CDR3nt: TGTGCCAGCTCACGGGGGACAGGACAATATGGCTACACCTTC
j_gene: TRBJ1-2
v_gene: TRBV18
abundance: -
d_gene: TRBD1

CDR3aa: CASSVVEGRGELFF
CDR3nt: TGTGCCAGCAGCGTAGTTGAGGGAAGAGGGGAGCTGTTTTTT
j_gene: TRBJ2-2
v_gene: TRBV9
abundance: -
d_gene: -

CDR3aa: CASSLGTGLLNTEAFF
CDR3nt: TGTGCCAGCAGCTTGGGGACAGGGCTGTTGAACACTGAAGCTTTCTTT
j_gene: TRBJ1-1
v_gene: TRBV5-6
abundance: -
d_gene: TRBD1

CDR3aa: CASSLEWGRTSYEQYF
CDR3nt: TGCGCCAGCAGCTTGGAGTGGGGCAGGACCTCCTACGAGCAGTACTTC
j_gene: TRBJ2-7
v_gene: TRBV5-1
abundance: -
d_gene: -

CDR3aa: CASSLEAPDTEAFF
CDR3nt: TGTGCCAGCAGCCTAGAAGCCCCGGACACTGAAGCTTTCTTT
j_gene: TRBJ1-1
v_gene: TRBV7-2
abundance: -
d_gene: -

CDR3aa: CASSYRDRGRETQYF
CDR3nt: TGTGCCAGCAGTTACCGGGACAGGGGGCGAGAGACCCAGTACTTC
j_gene: TRBJ2-5
v_gene: TRBV6-5
abundance: once
d_gene: TRBD1

CDR3aa: CASSITAEVTEAFF
CDR3nt: TGCGCCAGCAGCATTACTGCCGAGGTCACTGAAGCTTTCTTT
j_gene: TRBJ1-1
v_gene: TRBV5-1
abundance: -
d_gene: -

CDR3aa: CASSLDPGQNYGYTF
CDR3nt: TGCGCCAGCAGCTTGGACCCAGGACAGAACTATGGCTACACCTTC
j_gene: TRBJ1-2
v_gene: TRBV5-1
abundance: -
d_gene: -

CDR3aa: CASSLRVGELFF
CDR3nt: TGTGCCAGCAGCCTCCGGGTCGGGGAGCTGTTTTTT
j_gene: TRBJ2-2
v_gene: TRBV9
abundance: once
d_gene: -

CDR3aa: CASTRGTSSTDTQYF
CDR3nt: TGTGCCAGTACGCGGGGGACATCGAGCACAGATACGCAGTATTTT
j_gene: TRBJ2-3
v_gene: TRBV2
abundance: -
d_gene: -

CDR3aa: CASSTSGERQPQHF
CDR3nt: TGTGCCAGTAGTACCTCAGGGGAACGGCAGCCCCAGCATTTT
j_gene: TRBJ1-5
v_gene: TRBV19
abundance: -
d_gene: -

CDR3aa: CASSAYLGGNEKLFF
CDR3nt: TGTGCCAGCAGCGCCTACTTAGGGGGGAATGAAAAACTGTTTTTT
j_gene: TRBJ1-4
v_gene: TRBV9
abundance: -
d_gene: -

CDR3aa: CASSSVLEAFF
CDR3nt: TGTGCCAGCAGTTCCGTTCTGGAAGCTTTCTTT
j_gene: TRBJ1-1
v_gene: TRBV28
abundance: -
d_gene: -

CDR3aa: CASSRRPGQGQGYTF
CDR3nt: TGTGCCAGCAGTCGAAGACCGGGACAGGGCCAAGGCTACACCTTC
j_gene: TRBJ1-2
v_gene: TRBV6-5
abundance: -
d_gene: TRBD1

CDR3aa: CASSIGEFQETQYF
CDR3nt: TGTGCCAGTAGTATTGGGGAGTTCCAAGAGACCCAGTACTTC
j_gene: TRBJ2-5
v_gene: TRBV19
abundance: -
d_gene: -

CDR3aa: CASSTGSSQPQHF
CDR3nt: TGTGCCAGTAGTACCGGGTCCTCTCAGCCCCAGCATTTT
j_gene: TRBJ1-5
v_gene: TRBV19
abundance: -
d_gene: -

CDR3aa: CASSLLPTGRGNYEQYF
CDR3nt: TGTGCCAGCAGTTTACTTCCGACGGGGAGGGGAAACTACGAGCAGTACTTC
j_gene: TRBJ2-7
v_gene: TRBV27
abundance: -
d_gene: TRBD2

CDR3aa: CASSLGPAGQSYNEQFF
CDR3nt: TGTGCCAGCAGCTTGGGGCCCGCAGGGCAGTCCTACAATGAGCAGTTCTTC
j_gene: TRBJ2-1
v_gene: TRBV5-4
abundance: -
d_gene: -

CDR3aa: CASSEWGGAKGYTF
CDR3nt: TGTGCCAGCAGTGAGTGGGGTGGGGCAAAAGGCTACACCTTC
j_gene: TRBJ1-2
v_gene: TRBV2
abundance: -
d_gene: -

CDR3aa: CASSYMGGSNEQYF
CDR3nt: TGTGCCAGCAGTTACATGGGGGGCTCGAACGAGCAGTACTTC
j_gene: TRBJ2-7
v_gene: TRBV6-5
abundance: -
d_gene: -

CDR3aa: CASSVGLASFYEQYF
CDR3nt: TGTGCCAGCAGCGTAGGGTTGGCCTCGTTCTACGAGCAGTACTTC
j_gene: TRBJ2-7
v_gene: TRBV9
abundance: -
d_gene: -

CDR3aa: CASSDDKGPPGYTF
CDR3nt: TGTGCCAGCAGTGACGATAAAGGCCCCCCTGGCTACACCTTC
j_gene: TRBJ1-2
v_gene: TRBV6-4
abundance: few
d_gene: -

CDR3aa: CASSVGVLPSYEQYF
CDR3nt: TGTGCCAGCAGTGTCGGTGTACTTCCCTCCTACGAGCAGTACTTC
j_gene: TRBJ2-7
v_gene: TRBV5-4
abundance: -
d_gene: -

CDR3aa: CASSQDVGLEADTQYF
CDR3nt: TGCGCCAGCAGCCAAGATGTGGGACTAGAGGCAGATACGCAGTATTTT
j_gene: TRBJ2-3
v_gene: TRBV4-3
abundance: -
d_gene: TRBD2

CDR3aa: CASSLVGNSYGYTF
CDR3nt: TGTGCCAGCAGCTTAGTGGGTAATTCCTATGGCTACACCTTC
j_gene: TRBJ1-2
v_gene: TRBV7-2
abundance: -
d_gene: -

CDR3aa: CASSYGTVHSGNTIYF
CDR3nt: TGTGCCAGCAGCTACGGGACAGTTCACTCTGGAAACACCATATATTTT
j_gene: TRBJ1-3
v_gene: TRBV5-6
abundance: -
d_gene: TRBD1

CDR3aa: CASSLVALGANVLTF
CDR3nt: TGTGCCAGCAGCTTAGTGGCCCTCGGGGCCAACGTCCTGACTTTC
j_gene: TRBJ2-6
v_gene: TRBV7-8
abundance: -
d_gene: -

CDR3aa: CASSPTDTQYF
CDR3nt: TGTGCCAGCAGCCCCACAGATACGCAGTATTTT
j_gene: TRBJ2-3
v_gene: TRBV7-2
abundance: -
d_gene: -

CDR3aa: CASSPGLAGFDEQFF
CDR3nt: TGTGCCAGCAGCCCCGGACTAGCGGGTTTTGACGAGCAGTTCTTC
j_gene: TRBJ2-1
v_gene: TRBV7-3
abundance: -
d_gene: TRBD2

CDR3aa: CAISERGEHGYTF
CDR3nt: TGTGCCATCAGTGAGAGGGGGGAACACGGCTACACCTTC
j_gene: TRBJ1-2
v_gene: TRBV10-3
abundance: -
d_gene: -

CDR3aa: CASSMQGRGELFF
CDR3nt: TGTGCCAGTAGTATGCAGGGTAGAGGGGAGCTGTTTTTT
j_gene: TRBJ2-2
v_gene: TRBV19
abundance: once
d_gene: -

CDR3aa: CASSYEARGAFF
CDR3nt: TGTGCCAGCAGCTACGAGGCCCGGGGAGCTTTCTTT
j_gene: TRBJ1-1
v_gene: TRBV7-9
abundance: -
d_gene: -

CDR3aa: CASSPAGAIYGYTF
CDR3nt: TGTGCCAGCAGTCCCGCAGGGGCGATCTATGGCTACACCTTC
j_gene: TRBJ1-2
v_gene: TRBV27
abundance: -
d_gene: -